These 9 T cell receptor beta chains were all obtained from the same sample, sequenced in a study of T cell responses to AZD1222 COVID-19 vaccine. Produced via immunoSEQ multiplex PCR; TCRdb's table is partial and in-frame only. Among 120,000 or so clones listed, 80% to 90% were seen once. Sequencing was performed on peripheral blood, taken 28 days after the second AZD1222 dose. The receptors derive from an adult who received the AZD1222 COVID-19 vaccine.

The gene calls are TRBV28 and TRBJ1-2; TRBD1 is a possible D gene (5 bases). Germline loops: CDR1 MDHEN, CDR2 SYDVKM. The CDR3 has 12 amino acids. Trimming shortened V by 4 bases and J by 7 bases, and 10 bases separated the two germline ends. Here the CDR3 DNA reads TGTGCCAGCAGTTCCGGCCAGGGTGGCTACACCTTC. Its protein is CASSSGQGGYTF.

The V call is TRBV10-1, the J call TRBJ2-1; D may be TRBD1 or TRBD2 (5 bases each). Germline CDR1 and CDR2: WNHNN and SYGVQD (reference sequence). The ends were cut back, 8 bases at V and 4 bases at J, with 9 bases in the middle. CDR3 size: 12 residues. The chain's CDR3 is CASWDAYNEQFF. CDR3 coding DNA: TGCGCCAGCTGGGACGCGTACAATGAGCAGTTCTTC.

V and J are TRBV18 and TRBJ1-1; 7 nucleotides align to TRBD1. The germline V gene encodes CDR1 KGHSH and CDR2 LQKENI. Trimming took 5 bases from V and 6 from J; bases not matched to a gene: 9. The CDR3 is made up of 14 amino acids. In DNA, the CDR3 is TGTGCCAGCTCATCCACAGGGGACCAACCTGAAGCTTTCTTT. Residues: CASSSTGDQPEAFF.

The genes are TRBV7-9 and TRBJ1-3, with D uncertain. The CDR3 has 16 amino acids. In germline, CDR1 is SEHNR, CDR2 FQNEAQ (reference sequence). Trimming removed 6 bases from V and 0 bases from J, with 15 bases in between. CDR3 sequence (DNA): TGTGCCAGCAGTGACTCCGGACGGGACTCTGGAAACACCATATATTTT. Translated: CASSDSGRDSGNTIYF. Supplemented by reference TRBV7-9 and TRBJ1-3, the full variable domain reads DTGVSQNPRHKITKRGQNVTFRCDPISEHNRLYWYRQTLGQGPEFLTYFQNEAQLEKSRLLSDRFSAERPKGSFSTLEIQRTEQGDSAMYLCASSDSGRDSGNTIYFGEGSWLTVV.

Here the CDR3 reads CASSQFGGGELFF. CDR3 coding DNA: TGTGCCAGCAGCCAATTCGGCGGCGGGGAGCTGTTTTTT. This sequence joins TRBV14 and TRBJ2-2, with unresolved D. CDR3 length: 13 amino acids. The germline V gene encodes CDR1 SGHDN and CDR2 FVKESK. The V end was cut by 2 bases, the J end by 7 bases, with 8 bases between.

The chain carries TRBV15 and TRBJ1-5; 9 bases map to TRBD1. Germline trimming cut 5 bases from V and 4 bases from J; bases unmatched to any gene: 9. The CDR3 sequence is 16 residues long. The germline V gene has CDR1 LNHNV and CDR2 YYDKDF (reference sequence). CDR3 residues: CATSEEDRGINQPQHF. The CDR3 DNA reads as TGTGCCACCAGCGAAGAGGACAGGGGAATTAATCAGCCCCAGCATTTT.

This clone was observed a handful of times. This chain links TRBV7-9 with TRBJ2-5, with TRBD2 matching 9 bases. From germline, CDR1 is SEHNR and CDR2 FQNEAQ (reference sequence). The CDR3 consists of 14 residues. Trimming took 4 bases from V and 2 from J; bases not matched to a gene: 2. This CDR3 reads CASSSSGVQETQYF. The CDR3 DNA reads TGTGCCAGCAGCTCTAGCGGGGTTCAAGAGACCCAGTACTTC.

The CDR3 protein is CASSLGVGWAYEQYF. The CDR3 bases are TGCGCCAGCAGCTTGGGCGTAGGGTGGGCCTACGAGCAGTACTTC. The chain is built from TRBV5-1 and TRBJ2-7; D is undetermined. V dropped 0 bases and J dropped 2 bases, with 12 bases sitting between them. Germline values: CDR1 SGHRS, CDR2 YFSETQ. The CDR3 runs 15 residues.

The rearrangement uses TRBV7-9 and TRBJ1-5; D perhaps matches TRBD1 (6 bases). CDR1 is SEHNR, CDR2 FQNEAQ, per germline (reference sequence). V was cut by 1 base and J by 0 bases, with 13 bases left in between. CDR3 length: 17 amino acids. CDR3: CASSLVRDTYSNQPQHF. For the CDR3, the DNA is TGTGCCAGCAGCTTAGTTCGGGACACCTATAGCAATCAGCCCCAGCATTTT. Filled out from reference TRBV7-9 and TRBJ1-5, the complete variable domain reads DTGVSQNPRHKITKRGQNVTFRCDPISEHNRLYWYRQTLGQGPEFLTYFQNEAQLEKSRLLSDRFSAERPKGSFSTLEIQRTEQGDSAMYLCASSLVRDTYSNQPQHFGDGTRLSIL.